This T cell receptor beta chain stems from a study of cytomegalovirus exposure and HLA in healthy donors. The study ran its PCR with 60 Vbeta and 13 Jbeta primers. Data came from immunoSEQ multiplex PCR; TCRdb stores just in-frame clones and leaves some out. The sample contains roughly 180,000 clones, about 85% of which appear only once. The CDR3 extends over 13 amino acids. Germline CDR1 MDHEN, CDR2 SYDVKM. Study outcomes and limitations: One cluster of highly shared sequence variants probably arose as a sequencing artifact. When analyzed later, a missense DCLRE1C variant was found to be linked to TCR beta V- and J-gene trimming.

Each of the donors was a healthy bone marrow donor. Note on this clone: The antigen is undetermined. Germline is not matched at one junction end, which may reflect a read error.

The clonotype originates from a woman aged 50 to 60 in good health and CMV-seropositive. What was sequenced was PBMCs. The V call is TRBV28, the J call TRBJ1-2; tentatively, D is TRBD1 (5 bases). CDR3 amino acids: CASSLLLRAGYAF. The CDR3 DNA is TGTGCCAGCAGTTTACTACTCAGGGCTGGCTACGCCTTC.